This T cell receptor beta chain derives from a study of CD8 T cells in Susac syndrome. Healthy donors constituted the controls, which were matched for age and sex. With 1 base clipped from V and 3 bases from J, the junction kept 5 bases outside the gene matches. Germline V gene lookup returns CDR1 MGHRA and CDR2 YSYEKL. The CDR3 spans 15 residues. Random-hexamer reverse transcription was applied to 0.5 to 1 ug RNA. TCRdb re-called the immunoSEQ multiplex PCR reads with MiXCR, one entry per CDR3 protein. The profile shows 50,000 or so distinct CDR3 sequences, 85% to 95% of them singletons. Specimen: CD8+ T cells from PBMCs. The chain has TRBV4-1 and TRBJ2-7; TRBD2 matches at 8 bases. The clonotype was recovered from a human donor in good health. The CDR3 protein is CASSQALAGNYEQYF. CDR3 bases: TGCGCCAGCAGCCAAGCCCTAGCGGGCAACTACGAGCAGTACTTC.